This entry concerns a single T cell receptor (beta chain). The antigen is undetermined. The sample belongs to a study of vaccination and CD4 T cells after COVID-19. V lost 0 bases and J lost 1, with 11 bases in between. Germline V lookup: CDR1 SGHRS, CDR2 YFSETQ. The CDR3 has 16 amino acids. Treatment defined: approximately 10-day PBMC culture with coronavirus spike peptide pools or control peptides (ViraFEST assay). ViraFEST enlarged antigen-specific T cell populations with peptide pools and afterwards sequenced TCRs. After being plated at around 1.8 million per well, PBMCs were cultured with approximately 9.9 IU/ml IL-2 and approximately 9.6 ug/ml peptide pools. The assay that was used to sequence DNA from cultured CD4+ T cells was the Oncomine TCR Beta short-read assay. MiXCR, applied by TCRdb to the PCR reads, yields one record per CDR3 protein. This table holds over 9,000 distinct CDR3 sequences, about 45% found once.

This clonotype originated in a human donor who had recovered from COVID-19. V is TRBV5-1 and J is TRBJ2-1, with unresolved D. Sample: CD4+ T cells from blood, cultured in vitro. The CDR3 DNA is TGCGCCAGCAGCTTGGGCCGTCTGGGGTCCTACAATGAGCAGTTCTTC. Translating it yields CASSLGRLGSYNEQFF.